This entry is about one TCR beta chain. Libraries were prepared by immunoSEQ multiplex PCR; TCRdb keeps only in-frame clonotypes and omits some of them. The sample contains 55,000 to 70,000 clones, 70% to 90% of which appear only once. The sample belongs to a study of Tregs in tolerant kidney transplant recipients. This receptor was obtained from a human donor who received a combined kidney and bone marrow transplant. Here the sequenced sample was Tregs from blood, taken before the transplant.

The CDR3 loop is CASSLIHEPYNEQFF. The DNA for the CDR3 is TGTGCCAGCAGCTTAATCCATGAACCCTACAATGAGCAGTTCTTC. The rearrangement links TRBV11-2 to TRBJ2-1; no firm D call. The CDR3 is made up of 15 amino acids. Germline V CDR1 and CDR2: SGHAT, FQNNGV. Trimming removed 2 bases at V and 2 bases at J, with 10 bases between.